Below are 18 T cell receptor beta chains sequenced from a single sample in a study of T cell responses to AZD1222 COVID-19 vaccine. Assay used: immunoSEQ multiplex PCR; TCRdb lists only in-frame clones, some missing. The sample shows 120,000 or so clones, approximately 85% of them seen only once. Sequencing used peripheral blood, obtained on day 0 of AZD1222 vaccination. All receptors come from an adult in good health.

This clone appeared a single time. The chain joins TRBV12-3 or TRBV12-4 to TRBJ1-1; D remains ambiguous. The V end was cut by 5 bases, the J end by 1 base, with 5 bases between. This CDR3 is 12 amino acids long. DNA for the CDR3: TGTGCCAGCAGTCGTCGGAACACTGAAGCTTTCTTT. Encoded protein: CASSRRNTEAFF.

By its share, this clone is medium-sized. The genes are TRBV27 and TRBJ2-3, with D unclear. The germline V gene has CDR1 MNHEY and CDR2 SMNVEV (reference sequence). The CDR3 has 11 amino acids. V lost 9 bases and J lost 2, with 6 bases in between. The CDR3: CASSNTDTQYF. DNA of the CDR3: TGTGCCAGTTCGAACACAGATACGCAGTATTTT.

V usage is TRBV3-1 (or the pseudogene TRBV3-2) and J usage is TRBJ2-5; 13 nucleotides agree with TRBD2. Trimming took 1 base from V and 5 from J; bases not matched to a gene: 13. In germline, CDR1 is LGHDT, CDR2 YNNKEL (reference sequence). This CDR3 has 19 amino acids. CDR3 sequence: CASSQGRLAGGFRGETQYF. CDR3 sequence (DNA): TGTGCCAGCAGCCAAGGAAGACTAGCGGGGGGCTTCCGTGGCGAGACCCAGTACTTC.

DNA of the CDR3: TGTGCCAGCGACAGGGGGGGATCCGAGCAGTACTTC. Translating it yields CASDRGGSEQYF. J is TRBJ2-7 and V is TRBV2; TRBD1 matches at 9 bases. The CDR3 spans 12 residues. Germline CDR1 and CDR2: SNHLY and FYNNEI. The junction had 5 bases not matched to a gene; V was cut back by 8 bases and J by 6 bases.

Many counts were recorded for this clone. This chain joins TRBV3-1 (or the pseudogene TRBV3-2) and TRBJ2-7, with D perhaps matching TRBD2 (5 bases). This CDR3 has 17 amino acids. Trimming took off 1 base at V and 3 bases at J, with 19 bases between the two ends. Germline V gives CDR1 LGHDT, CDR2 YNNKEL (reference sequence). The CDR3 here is CASSQVWNSGGGYEQYF. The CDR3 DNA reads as TGTGCCAGCAGCCAAGTGTGGAATTCAGGAGGAGGCTACGAGCAGTACTTC.

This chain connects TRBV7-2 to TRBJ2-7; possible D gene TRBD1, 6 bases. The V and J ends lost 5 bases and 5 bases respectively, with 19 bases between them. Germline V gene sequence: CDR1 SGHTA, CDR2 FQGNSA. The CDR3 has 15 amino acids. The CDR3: CASSNQPGQGNEQYF. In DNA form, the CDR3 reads TGTGCCAGCAGCAACCAGCCGGGACAAGGGAACGAGCAGTACTTC. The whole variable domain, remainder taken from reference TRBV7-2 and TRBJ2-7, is GAGVSQSPSNKVTEKGKDVELRCDPISGHTALYWYRQSLGQGLEFLIYFQGNSAPDKSGLPSDRFSAERTGGSVSTLTIQRTQQEDSAVYLCASSNQPGQGNEQYFGPGTRLTVT.

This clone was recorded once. CDR3 protein: CASSSPVGAEEQFF. The CDR3 nucleotides read TGTGCCAGCAGCTCCCCCGTGGGGGCGGAGGAGCAGTTCTTC. The chain combines TRBV7-6 with TRBJ2-1; TRBD1 might be the D (6 bases). CDR1 is SGHVS, CDR2 FNYEAQ, per germline. This CDR3 is built from 14 residues. With 4 bases removed from V and 10 bases from J, the gap between germline ends came to 17 bases.

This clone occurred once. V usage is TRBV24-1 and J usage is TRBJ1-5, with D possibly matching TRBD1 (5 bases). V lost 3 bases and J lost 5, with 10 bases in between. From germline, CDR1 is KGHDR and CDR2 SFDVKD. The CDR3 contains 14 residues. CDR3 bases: TGTGCCACCAGTGATCCTGGGACTTATCAGCCCCAGCATTTT. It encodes CATSDPGTYQPQHF.

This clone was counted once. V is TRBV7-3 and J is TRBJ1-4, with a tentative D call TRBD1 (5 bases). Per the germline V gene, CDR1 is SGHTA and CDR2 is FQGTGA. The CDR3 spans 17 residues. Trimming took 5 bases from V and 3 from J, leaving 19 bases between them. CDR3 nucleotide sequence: TGTGCCAGCAGCCGGGACCAGCTTGCGGCAGCTAATGAAAAACTGTTTTTT. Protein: CASSRDQLAAANEKLFF.

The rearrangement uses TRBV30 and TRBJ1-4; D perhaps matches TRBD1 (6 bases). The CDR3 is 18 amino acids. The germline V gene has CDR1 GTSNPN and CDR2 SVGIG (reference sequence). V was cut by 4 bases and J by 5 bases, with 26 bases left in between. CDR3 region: CAWIGGDLQGEENEKLFF. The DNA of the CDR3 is TGTGCCTGGATCGGCGGGGACTTACAGGGTGAAGAAAATGAAAAACTGTTTTTT.

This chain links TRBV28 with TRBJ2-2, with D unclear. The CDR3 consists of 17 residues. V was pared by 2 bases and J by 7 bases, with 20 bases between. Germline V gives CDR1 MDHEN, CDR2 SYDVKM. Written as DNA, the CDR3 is TGTGCCAGCAGTTTAAGTATAAACATCTTGGGCCGCGGGGAGCTGTTTTTT. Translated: CASSLSINILGRGELFF.

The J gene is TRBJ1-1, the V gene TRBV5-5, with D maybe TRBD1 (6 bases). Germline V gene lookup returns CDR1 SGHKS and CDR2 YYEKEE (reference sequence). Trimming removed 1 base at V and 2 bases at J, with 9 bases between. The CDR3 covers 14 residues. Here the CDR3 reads CASSLRGGNTEAFF. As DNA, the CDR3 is TGTGCCAGCAGCTTGAGAGGGGGTAACACTGAAGCTTTCTTT.

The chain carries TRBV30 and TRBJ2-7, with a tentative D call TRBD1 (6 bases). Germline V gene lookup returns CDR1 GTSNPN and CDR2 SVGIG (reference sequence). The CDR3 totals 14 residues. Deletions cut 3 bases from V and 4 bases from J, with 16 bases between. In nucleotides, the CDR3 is TGTGCCTGGAGGAATCTGGGGGCTTTGTACGAGCAGTACTTC. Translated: CAWRNLGALYEQYF.

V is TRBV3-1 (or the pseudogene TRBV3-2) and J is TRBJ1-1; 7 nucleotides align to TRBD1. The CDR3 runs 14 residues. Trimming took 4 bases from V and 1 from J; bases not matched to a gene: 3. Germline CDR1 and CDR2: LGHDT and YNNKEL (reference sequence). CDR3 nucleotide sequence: TGTGCCAGCAGCCGAAAGGGGGCGAACACTGAAGCTTTCTTT. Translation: CASSRKGANTEAFF.

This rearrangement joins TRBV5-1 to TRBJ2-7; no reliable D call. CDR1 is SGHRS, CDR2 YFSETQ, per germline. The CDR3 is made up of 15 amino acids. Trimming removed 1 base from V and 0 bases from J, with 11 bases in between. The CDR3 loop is CASSLLGDGSYEQYF. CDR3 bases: TGCGCCAGCAGCTTGCTTGGCGACGGCTCCTACGAGCAGTACTTC.

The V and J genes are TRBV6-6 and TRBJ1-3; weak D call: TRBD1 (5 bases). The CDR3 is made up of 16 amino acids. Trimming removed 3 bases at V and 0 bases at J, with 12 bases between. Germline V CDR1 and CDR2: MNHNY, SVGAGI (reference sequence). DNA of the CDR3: TGTGCCAGCAGTTATGGGGGGATCCTCTCTGGAAACACCATATATTTT. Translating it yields CASSYGGILSGNTIYF.

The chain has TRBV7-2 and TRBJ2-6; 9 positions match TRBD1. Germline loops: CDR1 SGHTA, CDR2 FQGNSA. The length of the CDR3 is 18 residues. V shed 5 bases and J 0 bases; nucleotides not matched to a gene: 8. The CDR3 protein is CASSHSDRGSSGANVLTF. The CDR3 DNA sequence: TGTGCCAGCAGCCACTCAGACAGGGGGAGCTCTGGGGCCAACGTCCTGACTTTC. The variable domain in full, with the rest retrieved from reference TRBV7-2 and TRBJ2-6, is GAGVSQSPSNKVTEKGKDVELRCDPISGHTALYWYRQSLGQGLEFLIYFQGNSAPDKSGLPSDRFSAERTGGSVSTLTIQRTQQEDSAVYLCASSHSDRGSSGANVLTFGAGSRLTVL.

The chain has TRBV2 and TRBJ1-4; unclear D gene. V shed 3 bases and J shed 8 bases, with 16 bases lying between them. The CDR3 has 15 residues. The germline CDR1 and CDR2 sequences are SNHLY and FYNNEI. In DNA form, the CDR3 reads TGTGCCAGCAGTGACTTAGCAGGACGGGTAGAAAAACTGTTTTTT. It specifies CASSDLAGRVEKLFF.